Listed here are 8 T cell receptor beta chains from one sample, sequenced in a study of cytomegalovirus exposure and HLA in healthy donors. The study ran its PCR with 60 Vbeta and 13 Jbeta primers. Data came from immunoSEQ multiplex PCR; TCRdb stores just in-frame clones and leaves some out. The profile shows about 160,000 clones, more than 70% of them singletons. Sequenced input: PBMCs. Receptor source: a male donor in good health and CMV-seropositive.

As for this clone: Other DNA sequences in the same sample also yield this CDR3. The chain recombines TRBV18 with TRBJ2-3, with 12 positions matching TRBD2. CDR3 size: 16 residues. Unmatched junction bases numbered 2, after V lost 0 bases and J lost 4 bases. Germline lookup yields CDR1 KGHSH and CDR2 LQKENI. The CDR3 here is CASSPPTSGRADTQYF. The CDR3 DNA reads as TGTGCCAGCTCACCACCGACTAGCGGGAGAGCAGATACGCAGTATTTT. The whole variable domain, remainder taken from reference TRBV18 and TRBJ2-3, is NAGVMQNPRHLVRRRGQEARLRCSPMKGHSHVYWYRQLPEEGLKFMVYLQKENIIDESGMPKERFSAEFPKEGPSILRIQQVVRGDSAAYFCASSPPTSGRADTQYFGPGTRLTVL.

The chain links TRBV2 to TRBJ2-3; D is possibly TRBD1 (6 bases). V was shortened by 1 base and J by 4 bases, with 12 bases between the two germline ends. This CDR3 spans 15 amino acids. CDR1 SNHLY and CDR2 FYNNEI come from the germline V gene. The CDR3 region is CASSEDGPGADTQYF. CDR3 coding DNA: TGTGCCAGCAGTGAAGACGGCCCAGGGGCAGATACGCAGTATTTT. The variable domain in full, with the rest retrieved from reference TRBV2 and TRBJ2-3, is EPEVTQTPSHQVTQMGQEVILRCVPISNHLYFYWYRQILGQKVEFLVSFYNNEISEKSEIFDDQFSVERPDGSNFTLKIRSTKLEDSAMYFCASSEDGPGADTQYFGPGTRLTVL.

The J gene is TRBJ1-2, the V gene TRBV15; 7 nucleotides agree with TRBD1. After removal of 0 bases from V and 6 bases from J, the junction contained 7 bases not matched to a gene. The CDR3 runs 15 residues. Germline-derived CDR1 and CDR2 are LNHNV and YYDKDF (reference sequence). DNA of the CDR3: TGTGCCACCAGCAGAGATCGGTACAGGGGACATGGCTACACCTTC. This sequence encodes CATSRDRYRGHGYTF. Complete variable domain (other parts from reference TRBV15 and TRBJ1-2): DAMVIQNPRYQVTQFGKPVTLSCSQTLNHNVMYWYQQKSSQAPKLLFHYYDKDFNNEADTPDNFQSRRPNTSFCFLDIRSPGLGDTAMYLCATSRDRYRGHGYTFGSGTRLTVV.

This clone was counted a single time. J is TRBJ2-7 and V is TRBV15; 8 bases map to TRBD2. Trimming took 0 bases from V and 5 from J; bases not matched to a gene: 12. The CDR3 extends over 17 amino acids. The germline gives CDR1 LNHNV, CDR2 YYDKDF (reference sequence). CDR3 DNA: TGTGCCACCAGCAGAGATAGATATACAGCGGGAGTCCACGAGCAGTACTTC. This gives the protein CATSRDRYTAGVHEQYF.

This sequence joins TRBV5-1 and TRBJ2-3; 14 bases map to TRBD2. The CDR3 runs 17 residues. Per the germline V gene, CDR1 is SGHRS and CDR2 is YFSETQ. The junction had 7 bases not matched to a gene; V was cut back by 4 bases and J by 3 bases. The CDR3 loop reads CASSMGLAGVRTDTQYF. CDR3 nucleotides: TGCGCCAGCAGCATGGGACTAGCGGGAGTGCGTACAGATACGCAGTATTTT.

The rearrangement uses TRBV28 and TRBJ2-7, with 7 bases aligning to TRBD2. V dropped 1 base and J dropped 0; count of bases not matched to a gene: 6. The CDR3 loop spans 16 amino acids. The germline V gene encodes CDR1 MDHEN and CDR2 SYDVKM. For the CDR3, the DNA is TGTGCCAGCAGTTTATCTCCGTGGGAGGGCTCCTACGAGCAGTACTTC. Amino acids: CASSLSPWEGSYEQYF.

This chain uses TRBV19 with TRBJ2-3; TRBD1 aligns across 9 bases. This CDR3 has 14 residues. The trim removed 11 bases at V and 2 bases at J, leaving 8 bases unmatched. Germline V gene data show CDR1 as LNHDA and CDR2 as SQIVND (reference sequence). For the CDR3, the DNA is TGTGCCTGCCGCCGGGACAGGGCCACAGATACGCAGTATTTT. It specifies CACRRDRATDTQYF.

V is TRBV6-1 and J is TRBJ1-1; D uncertain. The CDR3 sequence is 13 residues long. V lost 5 bases to trimming and J lost 3 bases, with 10 bases between them. The germline V gene has CDR1 MNHNS and CDR2 SASEGT. In nucleotides, the CDR3 is TGTGCCAGCAGTCGGGAACACCACACTGAAGCTTTCTTT. Translating it yields CASSREHHTEAFF.